This TCR beta chain derives from a study of blood T cell repertoires in COVID-19. The assay was immunoSEQ multiplex PCR, and TCRdb's table has in-frame clones only and misses some. The table includes about 150,000 clones, roughly 80% detected once. CDR1 and CDR2 (germline): SGHRS, YFSETQ. V was shortened by 3 bases and J by 4 bases, with 14 bases between the two germline ends. CDR3 length: 16 amino acids. This TCR derives from a man aged 45-65 years who had recovered from COVID-19. The sequenced material came from PBMCs or T cells enriched from blood (not recorded which). The chain uses TRBV5-1 and TRBJ1-6; D may be TRBD1 (6 bases). The CDR3 sequence: CASSSQGMGYNSPLHF. For the CDR3, the DNA is TGCGCCAGCAGCTCACAGGGTATGGGGTATAATTCACCCCTCCACTTT.